This TCR beta chain came from a study of T-cell memory formation after mild COVID-19. TCRdb re-called the 5' RACE reads through MiXCR, storing one row per CDR3 protein. Among 300,000 to 400,000 distinct CDR3 sequences listed, 25% to 30% were seen once. This TCR derives from an adult woman who had mild COVID-19 (a few samples of this study predate the infection). Cell type and time point are not known. The sequenced material came from PBMCs or a T cell subset sorted from them (not recorded which).

CDR3 sequence (DNA): TGTGCCAGCAGCATCTCGGGACAGGGGTACGATACGCAGTATTTT. It codes for CASSISGQGYDTQYF. This chain connects TRBV6-5 to TRBJ2-3; 10 bases map to TRBD1. CDR1 is MNHEY and CDR2 is SVGAGI in the germline V gene. The CDR3 has 15 residues. Trimming took 6 bases from V and 6 from J; bases not matched to a gene: 9.